Following are 28 T cell receptor beta chains from one sample sequenced in a study of blood T cell repertoires in COVID-19. The protocol was immunoSEQ multiplex PCR, while the TCRdb copy is restricted to in-frame clones and leaves out a portion. The repertoire holds some 100,000 clones, with around 90% as singletons. The sequencing sample was made of peripheral blood. These receptors all stem from a human donor with active COVID-19. The donor label of this sample is uncertain.

This chain connects TRBV2 to TRBJ1-1, with no clear D. The length of the CDR3 is 12 residues. Looked up from germline, CDR1 is SNHLY and CDR2 is FYNNEI. The germline V and J ends were trimmed by 6 bases and 0 bases, with 5 bases remaining between them. CDR3: CASRLMNTEAFF. The CDR3 DNA sequence: TGTGCCAGCAGACTGATGAACACTGAAGCTTTCTTT.

CDR3 nucleotides: TGCGCCAGCAGCCAATACATGCCGGGACAGGGGGCTTTTACGCAGTATTTT. This encodes CASSQYMPGQGAFTQYF. This chain links TRBV4-3 with TRBJ2-3; 12 bases align to TRBD1. The V segment lost 2 bases and the J segment 8 bases; nucleotides outside the gene matches: 11. The V gene's germline CDR1 is LGHNA and CDR2 YSLEER. The CDR3 runs to 17 residues.

This clone showed up just once. The rearrangement links TRBV4-1 to TRBJ2-2; 8 bases align to TRBD1. This CDR3 is 18 amino acids long. V lost 0 bases to trimming and J lost 6 bases; unmatched junction nucleotides: 12. Per the germline V gene, CDR1 is MGHRA and CDR2 is YSYEKL. The CDR3 DNA sequence: TGCGCCAGCAGCCAAGAAGGTTACAGGGGGAATATTGCCGGGGAGCTGTTTTTT. Protein: CASSQEGYRGNIAGELFF.

V usage is TRBV5-6 and J usage is TRBJ2-1; tentative D call: TRBD2 (6 bases). The V gene lost 1 base and the J gene lost 6 bases, with 14 bases spanning the gap. The CDR3 runs to 15 residues. CDR1 and CDR2 (germline): SGHDT, YYEEEE. The DNA of the CDR3 is TGTGCCAGCAGCTTGCTGGGAGGTGAGGTCAATGAGCAGTTCTTC. It encodes CASSLLGGEVNEQFF. The full variable domain, its missing parts supplied by reference TRBV5-6 and TRBJ2-1, is DAGVTQSPTHLIKTRGQQVTLRCSPKSGHDTVSWYQQALGQGPQFIFQYYEEEERQRGNFPDRFSGHQFPNYSSELNVNALLLGDSALYLCASSLLGGEVNEQFFGPGTRLTVL.

The chain is built from TRBV2 and TRBJ1-1; a possible D gene is TRBD1 (6 bases). V was clipped by 1 base and J by 4 bases, with 10 bases between them. The CDR3 is made up of 14 amino acids. Germline V gene sequence: CDR1 SNHLY, CDR2 FYNNEI. CDR3 DNA sequence: TGTGCCAGCAGTGAAGTCAGGGGCGGCACTGAAGCTTTCTTT. It yields the protein CASSEVRGGTEAFF.

The chain joins TRBV7-9 to TRBJ1-1; the D gene is possibly TRBD1 (6 bases). CDR3 length: 13 amino acids. CDR1 SEHNR and CDR2 FQNEAQ come from the germline V gene (reference sequence). V was shortened by 0 bases and J by 6 bases, with 8 bases between the two germline ends. The CDR3 DNA reads TGTGCCAGCAGCTTAGCCCCAGGGGCTGAAGCTTTCTTT. Residues: CASSLAPGAEAFF.

The rearrangement links TRBV4-3 to TRBJ1-6; TRBD1 matches 7 bases. With 0 bases clipped from V and 8 bases from J, the junction kept 4 bases outside the gene matches. Germline CDR1 LGHNA, CDR2 YSLEER. The length of the CDR3 is 15 residues. CDR3 sequence (DNA): TGCGCCAGCAGCCAAGATAGCACAGGGGATTCACCCCTCCACTTT. Translated, it gives CASSQDSTGDSPLHF.

Here the CDR3 DNA reads TGTGCCAGCAGTCCAAACTTGGAGACCCAGTACTTC. This gives the protein CASSPNLETQYF. V gene TRBV12-3 or TRBV12-4 combines with J gene TRBJ2-5; no definite D call. The CDR3 consists of 12 residues. The germline V and J ends were trimmed by 5 bases and 5 bases, with 9 bases remaining between them.

The chain combines TRBV29-1 with TRBJ2-5; TRBD2 matches 9 bases. The J segment lost 1 base and the V segment lost 5 bases, leaving 8 bases of the junction unmatched. Germline lookup yields CDR1 SQVTM and CDR2 ANQGSEA. This CDR3 region has 15 residues. Here the CDR3 DNA reads TGCAGCGTTATGAGGCTAGCGGGGAGCCAAGAGACCCAGTACTTC. Protein product: CSVMRLAGSQETQYF.

The chain employs TRBV6-5 and TRBJ1-4, with D perhaps TRBD1 (6 bases). The CDR3 loop spans 16 amino acids. Deletions cut 2 bases from V and 2 bases from J, with 12 bases between. Per the germline V gene, CDR1 is MNHEY and CDR2 is SVGAGI. DNA for the CDR3: TGTGCCAGCAGTTACGGGACAACCGCGACTAATGAAAAACTGTTTTTT. Its translation is CASSYGTTATNEKLFF.

The V call is TRBV10-3, the J call TRBJ1-4, with a weak D call TRBD1 (5 bases). Trimming cost V 0 bases and J 2 bases, with 7 bases left between them. The CDR3 covers 15 residues. Germline V gene lookup returns CDR1 ENHRY and CDR2 SYGVKD. The CDR3: CAISESGGTNEKLFF. DNA for the CDR3: TGTGCCATCAGTGAGTCGGGGGGGACTAATGAAAAACTGTTTTTT.

The chain recombines TRBV6-5 with TRBJ1-1; TRBD1 agrees at 7 bases. The CDR3 spans 15 residues. V lost 2 bases and J lost 4; bases outside the gene matches: 7. The germline V gene has CDR1 MNHEY and CDR2 SVGAGI. In DNA, the CDR3 is TGTGCCAGCAGTTACCGACAGGGATGGAGCACTGAAGCTTTCTTT. It is translated as CASSYRQGWSTEAFF.

V gene TRBV19 combines with J gene TRBJ2-7, with D unclear. The germline V gene encodes CDR1 LNHDA and CDR2 SQIVND (reference sequence). Trimming removed 4 bases at V and 0 bases at J, with 13 bases between. The CDR3 runs 15 residues. CDR3: CASSRVSGLSYEQYF. For the CDR3, the DNA is TGTGCCAGTAGTAGGGTGTCGGGTCTCTCCTACGAGCAGTACTTC. Combining the CDR3 with reference TRBV19 and TRBJ2-7 gives the whole variable domain DGGITQSPKYLFRKEGQNVTLSCEQNLNHDAMYWYRQDPGQGLRLIYYSQIVNDFQKGDIAEGYSVSREKKESFPLTVTSAQKNPTAFYLCASSRVSGLSYEQYFGPGTRLTVT.

This chain uses TRBV4-3 with TRBJ2-3, with 7 positions matching TRBD1. V was clipped by 4 bases and J by 3 bases; unmatched bases: 13. Germline loops: CDR1 LGHNA, CDR2 YSLEER. CDR3 length: 17 residues. The CDR3 sequence: CASSLRVKGAMTDTQYF. CDR3 DNA: TGCGCCAGCAGCCTAAGAGTAAAGGGGGCGATGACAGATACGCAGTATTTT.

The V call is TRBV6-2 or TRBV6-3, the J call TRBJ2-7, with D possibly being TRBD1 (5 bases). The CDR3 has 17 residues. Germline CDR1 is MNHEY and CDR2 is SVGEGT. Trimming left V 2 bases short and J 4 bases short, with 21 bases between. This chain's CDR3 is CASSYPIGHRSLYEQYF. Here the CDR3 DNA reads TGTGCCAGCAGTTACCCGATAGGACACCGGAGCCTTTACGAGCAGTACTTC.

This clone was seen just once. The chain carries TRBV5-1 and TRBJ2-7, with 7 positions matching TRBD1. Germline lookup yields CDR1 SGHRS and CDR2 YFSETQ. The CDR3 runs to 14 residues. V was pared by 0 bases and J by 2 bases, with 2 bases of the junction left unmatched. In DNA, the CDR3 is TGCGCCAGCAGCTTGGGGGGGACAGCCTACGAGCAGTACTTC. It specifies CASSLGGTAYEQYF.

The rearrangement links TRBV5-4 to TRBJ1-1; 8 bases line up with TRBD1. The trim removed 0 bases at V and 2 bases at J, leaving 9 bases unmatched. CDR3 length: 17 residues. From germline, CDR1 is SGHNT and CDR2 YYREEE (reference sequence). The CDR3: CASSLGSHRGTNTEAFF. CDR3 DNA sequence: TGTGCCAGCAGCTTGGGTTCGCACAGGGGGACAAACACTGAAGCTTTCTTT.

The chain combines TRBV12-3 or TRBV12-4 with TRBJ1-2; 10 bases agree with TRBD1. The CDR3 consists of 13 residues. The V gene end was trimmed by 6 bases and the J gene end by 11 bases; junction bases not matched to a gene: 9. CDR3 sequence reads: CASSLGQGRGYTF. The CDR3 region has the DNA TGTGCCAGCAGCCTGGGACAGGGGAGAGGTTACACCTTC.

This rearrangement joins TRBV7-6 to TRBJ2-2; 10 bases align to TRBD2. Trimming cost V 5 bases and J 5 bases; bases outside gene matches: 11. Per the germline V gene, CDR1 is SGHVS and CDR2 is FNYEAQ. CDR3 length: 17 residues. The CDR3 loop reads CASSATSGGAMTGELFF. In nucleotides, the CDR3 is TGTGCCAGCAGCGCTACGAGCGGGGGGGCCATGACCGGGGAGCTGTTTTTT.

The rearrangement joins TRBV4-2 to TRBJ2-3, with TRBD2 identical over 8 bases. CDR3 length: 16 amino acids. J was trimmed by 4 bases and V by 0 bases; bases with no gene match: 6. The germline V gene encodes CDR1 LGHNA and CDR2 YNFKEQ. CDR3 DNA: TGTGCCAGCAGCCAAGATCCCCGGGGGGGTCCAGATACGCAGTATTTT. Amino acid sequence: CASSQDPRGGPDTQYF.

The J gene is TRBJ2-6, the V gene TRBV5-1; D might be TRBD2 (6 bases). The CDR3 length is 17 residues. V dropped 10 bases and J dropped 0 bases, with 20 bases sitting between them. CDR1 and CDR2 (germline): SGHRS, YFSETQ. In DNA, the CDR3 is TGCGCCGTCGGAAGCAGGACTACCATCTCTGGGGCCAACGTCCTGACTTTC. It encodes CAVGSRTTISGANVLTF.

The chain links TRBV29-1 to TRBJ1-3; D is ambiguous. The CDR3 spans 15 residues. Germline assignment: CDR1 SQVTM and CDR2 ANQGSEA. V was pared by 0 bases and J by 0 bases, with 9 bases between. The CDR3 bases are TGCAGCGTTGAAGAGAGGCGGAGCTCTGGAAACACCATATATTTT. It is translated as CSVEERRSSGNTIYF. Looking up the rest from reference TRBV29-1 and TRBJ1-3 gives the full variable domain: SAVISQKPSRDICQRGTSLTIQCQVDSQVTMMFWYRQQPGQSLTLIATANQGSEATYESGFVIDKFPISRPNLTFSTLTVSNMSPEDSSIYLCSVEERRSSGNTIYFGEGSWLTVV.

V is TRBV18 and J is TRBJ2-7, with a weak D call TRBD1 (5 bases). Germline values: CDR1 KGHSH, CDR2 LQKENI. Trimming stripped 6 bases from V and 3 bases from J, with 15 bases between. This CDR3 comprises 14 residues. The CDR3: CASSPTREFYEQYF. DNA for the CDR3: TGTGCCAGCTCCCCGACCAGGGAATTCTACGAGCAGTACTTC.

The chain has TRBV4-3 and TRBJ2-1; D is perhaps TRBD2 (6 bases). Per the germline V gene, CDR1 is LGHNA and CDR2 is YSLEER. V gave up 3 bases and J gave up 7 bases, with 13 bases separating them. This CDR3 comprises 14 residues. As DNA, the CDR3 is TGCGCCAGCAGCCAGTATGCAGGGAGGAATGAGCAGTTCTTC. It encodes CASSQYAGRNEQFF.

The chain is built from TRBV16 and TRBJ1-5; 7 bases match TRBD1. J gave up 4 bases and V 0 bases, and 3 bases lay outside the gene matches. Germline CDR1 and CDR2: KGHSY and FQNENV. The CDR3 spans 15 residues. In DNA, the CDR3 is TGTGCCAGCAGCCAATCAATGGGACAGAATCAGCCCCAGCATTTT. It yields the protein CASSQSMGQNQPQHF.

The chain joins TRBV9 to TRBJ2-1; 14 bases are shared with TRBD2. CDR3 size: 16 residues. The V segment lost 6 bases and the J segment 9 bases; nucleotides outside the gene matches: 11. In germline, CDR1 is SGDLS, CDR2 YYNGEE. The CDR3, as DNA: TGTGCCAGCACCCCAGGGACTAGCGGGGGTCTCGGTGAGCAGTTCTTC. This sequence encodes CASTPGTSGGLGEQFF.

This clone is a singleton in its sample. V usage is TRBV28 and J usage is TRBJ2-6; TRBD2 is a possible D gene (5 bases). Germline-derived CDR1 and CDR2 are MDHEN and SYDVKM. Deletions cut 5 bases from V and 4 bases from J, with 21 bases between. The CDR3 covers 18 residues. The CDR3 sequence: CASSPPRRASAGANVLTF. DNA for the CDR3: TGTGCCAGCAGTCCACCTAGGCGGGCGTCGGCCGGGGCCAACGTCCTGACTTTC.

The V and J genes are TRBV5-8 and TRBJ2-7, with 8 bases aligning to TRBD1. The CDR3 is made up of 14 amino acids. CDR1 is SGHTS and CDR2 is YDEGEE in the germline V gene. Germline trimming cut 5 bases from V and 1 base from J; bases unmatched to any gene: 5. Here the CDR3 reads CASSLDRGSYEQYF. CDR3 sequence (DNA): TGTGCCAGCAGTCTAGACAGGGGATCCTACGAGCAGTACTTC.